This is a list of T cell receptor beta chains from one sample in a study of identical twins. TCRdb recomputed calls from the 5' RACE reads with MiXCR, one row per CDR3 protein. The sample has about 340,000 distinct CDR3 sequences; 12% are singletons. The sample was also linked to a second study, of yellow fever vaccine responses in identical twins.

The sequenced sample consisted of CD8+ T cells sorted from blood. The receptors were sampled from a woman younger than 35 in good health. Each CDR3 is given with its conserved first and last residue. D genes are given only for firm matches. Rows give clone size only sometimes, using once, few, many, or a class for an expanded clone.

v_gene	d_gene	abundance	j_gene	CDR3nt	CDR3aa
TRBV9	TRBD1	few	TRBJ1-4	TGTGCCAGCAGCGGAGAGACAGGGCAGAATGAAAAACTGTTTTTT	CASSGETGQNEKLFF
TRBV12-3/TRBV12-4	TRBD1	few	TRBJ2-5	TGTGCCAGCAGCGAAGGACAGGGCCGGGGAGAGACCCAGTACTTC	CASSEGQGRGETQYF
TRBV28	NA	few	TRBJ2-4	TGTGCCAGCACAACGACAGAAAACATTCAGTACTTC	CASTTTENIQYF
TRBV11-2	NA	NA	TRBJ2-1	TGTGCCAGCAGCCGCGCCGGCGTTGTGGGGAGAAGGTACAATGAGCAGTTCTTC	CASSRAGVVGRRYNEQFF
TRBV28	TRBD1	NA	TRBJ1-2	TGTGCCAGCAGTTTAGCGGGTGGGACAGGCGCATTTGACTATGGCTACACCTTC	CASSLAGGTGAFDYGYTF
TRBV5-3	NA	NA	TRBJ2-7	TGTGCCATCAGCCCAGGGCTATCCTACGAGCAGTACTTC	CAISPGLSYEQYF
TRBV20-1	NA	few	TRBJ2-5	TGCAGTGCTAGGGCGGGTGGAGGGCCGGGTGAGACCCAGTACTTC	CSARAGGGPGETQYF
TRBV13	TRBD1	few	TRBJ1-2	TGTGCCAGCAGTACAGGGGTCTACGGCTACACCTTC	CASSTGVYGYTF
TRBV27	NA	few	TRBJ2-7	TGTGCCAGCAGTTTCTCGGCAAACCTTCGGCACGAGCAGTACTTC	CASSFSANLRHEQYF
TRBV20-1	NA	many	TRBJ1-1	TGCAGTGCTAGAGGTGGGGGGACTGAAGCTTTCTTT	CSARGGGTEAFF
TRBV6-1	NA	few	TRBJ2-6	TGTGCCAGCAGGGGTGGGACGTTAACCTCCTCTGGGGCCAACGTCCTGACTTTC	CASRGGTLTSSGANVLTF
TRBV14	NA	NA	TRBJ2-7	TGTGCCAGCAGCCCCTGGGGGGTCTACGAGCAGTACTTC	CASSPWGVYEQYF
TRBV7-9	TRBD1	NA	TRBJ1-1	TGTGCCAGCAGCTCGACAGGGGGCGCATCTGAAGCTTTCTTT	CASSSTGGASEAFF
TRBV11-2	NA	NA	TRBJ2-2	TGTGCCAGCAGCTTAGTCTTGGCCGGGCATAGGAACACCGGGGAGCTGTTTTTT	CASSLVLAGHRNTGELFF
TRBV4-1	NA	few	TRBJ1-1	TGCGCCAGCAGCCAAGTCCTCGGGGGGGACACTGAAGCTTTCTTT	CASSQVLGGDTEAFF
TRBV7-9	NA	NA	TRBJ2-1	TGTGCCAGCAGCTTCCGTCAGGGAATACACAATGAGCAGTTCTTC	CASSFRQGIHNEQFF
TRBV12-3/TRBV12-4	TRBD2	NA	TRBJ2-3	TGTGCCAGCAGTTTGAGGCCTAGCGGTGTCCCAGATACGCAGTATTTT	CASSLRPSGVPDTQYF
TRBV10-2	NA	few	TRBJ1-1	TGCGCCAGCAAAACCGGGACCTTTAACACTGAAGCTTTCTTT	CASKTGTFNTEAFF
TRBV30	TRBD1	NA	TRBJ2-7	TGTGCCTGGAGTGTACGGGACAGGGGGTTTAAAGGCTACGAGCAGTACTTC	CAWSVRDRGFKGYEQYF
TRBV24-1	NA	many	TRBJ2-1	TGTGCCACCAGTGAACAGGGTTACAATGAGCAGTTCTTC	CATSEQGYNEQFF
TRBV4-2	TRBD2	NA	TRBJ2-7	TGTGCCAGCAGCCAAGACCAAGGGACTAGCGGTTGGGAGCAGTACTTC	CASSQDQGTSGWEQYF
TRBV14	NA	NA	TRBJ2-5	TGTGCCAGCAGCCAAGGGGATAGGACCCAAGAGACCCAGTACTTC	CASSQGDRTQETQYF
TRBV28	NA	NA	TRBJ2-5	TGTGCCAGCGGGCGGGACGGAAAAGAGACCCAGTACTTC	CASGRDGKETQYF
TRBV5-4	TRBD2	few	TRBJ2-5	TGTGCCAGCAGCTTGGAACAGGGACTAGCGGGATGGGGAGGAGAGACCCAGTACTTC	CASSLEQGLAGWGGETQYF
TRBV4-1	TRBD1	many	TRBJ1-2	TGCGCCAGCAGCCAGGAACCTTACCCACAGGGGCTGGGGTATGGCTACACCTTC	CASSQEPYPQGLGYGYTF
TRBV11-1	TRBD2	few	TRBJ2-2	TGTGCCAGCAGCTTATTACTAGCGGGAGTCGGGAGTCCCGGGGAGCTGTTTTTT	CASSLLLAGVGSPGELFF
TRBV27	TRBD2	NA	TRBJ2-7	TGTGCCAGCAGCGGGGGGGGGATCTACGAGCAGTACTTC	CASSGGGIYEQYF
TRBV7-8	TRBD1	few	TRBJ2-2	TGTGCCAGCAGAGCGCCGGGACAGGGAACCGGGGAGCTGTTTTTT	CASRAPGQGTGELFF
TRBV10-3	NA	few	TRBJ1-1	TGTGCCATCAGTGACCAGCACGGGACTGAAGCTTTCTTT	CAISDQHGTEAFF
TRBV9	TRBD1	NA	TRBJ1-1	TGTGCCAGCAGCGCCGGACAGGCACTTGAAGCTTTCTTT	CASSAGQALEAFF
TRBV24-1	TRBD2	few	TRBJ2-1	TGTGCCACCAGTGGATCTCTAGCGGGACCATACAATGAGCAGTTCTTC	CATSGSLAGPYNEQFF
TRBV6-2/TRBV6-3	NA	NA	TRBJ2-6	TGTGCCAGCACCCTAAAGCTGGCAGATGGGGCCAACGTCCTGACTTTC	CASTLKLADGANVLTF
TRBV28	TRBD1	few	TRBJ1-5	TGTGCCAGCAGTCCGACAGGGTTTTTGACTCAGCCCCAGCATTTT	CASSPTGFLTQPQHF
TRBV6-1	NA	NA	TRBJ2-3	TGTGCCAGCAGTGAAGGTGGCTACCGCACAGATACGCAGTATTTT	CASSEGGYRTDTQYF
TRBV4-1	TRBD2	NA	TRBJ2-5	TGCGCCAGCAGCCCAGCTCCCTCAATAGCGGGAGAGACCCAGTACTTC	CASSPAPSIAGETQYF
TRBV7-9	NA	few	TRBJ1-2	TGTGCCAGCAGCTTAGCTGCAGGGCATGGCTACACCTTC	CASSLAAGHGYTF
TRBV2	NA	many	TRBJ1-5	TGTGCCAGCGGGGGATATAGCAATCAGCCCCAGCATTTT	CASGGYSNQPQHF
TRBV6-2/TRBV6-3	NA	few	TRBJ2-1	TGTGCCAGCAGTTACTCCCTGCCCAGGTACGGTGAGCAGTTCTTC	CASSYSLPRYGEQFF
TRBV6-4	NA	few	TRBJ1-5	TGTGCCAGCAGCAAGGAAGACAATCAGCCCCAGCATTTT	CASSKEDNQPQHF
TRBV28	NA	few	TRBJ2-1	TGTGCCAGCAGTTCCACCGTGGGAGAATGGGGTCCAAGCGATGAGCAGTTCTTC	CASSSTVGEWGPSDEQFF
TRBV3-1	NA	few	TRBJ2-7	TGTGCCAGCAGCCCCGGAGGGGTTTACTACGAGCAGTACTTC	CASSPGGVYYEQYF
TRBV14	NA	few	TRBJ2-1	TGTGCCAGCAGCCAAGAATGGGGTCTCTACAATGAGCAGTTCTTC	CASSQEWGLYNEQFF
TRBV2	NA	many	TRBJ2-7	TGTGCCAGCAGTGAATCAGTTTCCCTAGAGCACGAGCAGTACTTC	CASSESVSLEHEQYF
TRBV11-2	TRBD1	NA	TRBJ2-5	TGTGCCAGCAGCTTAGTTTCCGGAGGACAGGGGTCAAGGACCCAGTACTTC	CASSLVSGGQGSRTQYF
TRBV2	NA	NA	TRBJ1-2	TGTGCCAGAGTTGCGAGCAGGTTTAACTATGGCTACACCTTC	CARVASRFNYGYTF
TRBV29-1	NA	few	TRBJ2-3	TGCAGCGTTGAAATCCCCGACAGGCACTCGGGAGATACGCAGTATTTT	CSVEIPDRHSGDTQYF
TRBV23-1	NA	few	TRBJ2-7	TGCGCCAGCAGTCACCCCGGCGCCCTGGACGAGCAGTACTTC	CASSHPGALDEQYF
TRBV10-1	TRBD1	NA	TRBJ1-1	TGCGCCAGCAGCGCGGACAGGAGGAACACTGAAGCTTTCTTT	CASSADRRNTEAFF
TRBV2	TRBD1	NA	TRBJ2-4	TGTGCCAGCAGTGAAGCGCCGGGACAGGGTTTTGACATTCAGTACTTC	CASSEAPGQGFDIQYF
TRBV27	TRBD2	NA	TRBJ2-1	TGTGCCAGCAGTTTAGTAGCGGGAGACCTCAATGAGCAGTTCTTC	CASSLVAGDLNEQFF
TRBV6-1	TRBD2	NA	TRBJ2-1	TGTGCCAGCAGTGTGTTTGACAGCGGGGGGGCGTGGGAGCAGTTCTTC	CASSVFDSGGAWEQFF
TRBV7-9	NA	few	TRBJ2-1	TGTGCCAGCAGCCCGACGGCGGGATCCTTAGCGAATGAGCAGTTCTTC	CASSPTAGSLANEQFF
TRBV12-3/TRBV12-4	TRBD2	many	TRBJ2-2	TGTGCCAGCAGTTTACTTCCTTTGGCGGGAGACACCGGGGAGCTGTTTTTT	CASSLLPLAGDTGELFF